This T cell receptor (beta chain) was sequenced in a study of blood T cell repertoires in COVID-19. Across the study: Acute-phase and convalescent COVID-19 samples originated in the United States, Italy and Spain.

The method was immunoSEQ multiplex PCR; TCRdb's version includes in-frame clones alone and lacks a portion of them. The sample carries more than 250,000 clones, 85% to 90% recorded once. The CDR3 has 15 residues. The germline V gene has CDR1 SGHTA and CDR2 FQGTGA. V was clipped by 5 bases and J by 4 bases, with 17 bases between them. The sample consisted of PBMCs or T cells enriched from blood (not recorded which). This TCR was sampled from a woman under 30 who had recovered from COVID-19. V is TRBV7-3 and J is TRBJ1-2; a possible D gene is TRBD1 (5 bases). Here the CDR3 DNA reads TGTGCCAGCAGCCCTAAATATAGACAGCTCTATGGCTACACCTTC. It translates to CASSPKYRQLYGYTF.